A selection of T cell receptor beta chains follows, all from one sample in a study of T cells in Graves' hyperthyroidism and ophthalmopathy. Each CDR3 protein is one row after TCRdb ran MiXCR on the multiplex PCR reads. The top ten hold 15% to 20% of the sample, which has a few hundred thousand distinct CDR3 sequences, 15% to 20% seen once. Sequenced: blood. The receptor source for this set is a woman younger than 30 with Graves' ophthalmopathy. Both conserved end residues are part of each CDR3. The order of the fields is V gene, J gene, clone size, D gene, CDR3 DNA, CDR3 protein. A D gene is named only where the DNA matches it firmly. Not all rows give a size; the values are once, few, many and, for expanded clones, a class.

>TRBV7-8|TRBJ1-2|NA|TRBD1
TGTGCCAGCAGCTCAGGGGGGGGGGCACTTGGCTACACCTTC
CASSSGGGALGYTF
>TRBV28|TRBJ2-1|many|NA
TGTGCCAGCAGCCACAGGGAGTCCTACAATGAGCAGTTCTTC
CASSHRESYNEQFF
>TRBV6-1|TRBJ1-2|few|NA
TGTGCCATCCGAAGGAGAGGCATCGATGGCTACACCTTC
CAIRRRGIDGYTF
>TRBV4-2|TRBJ2-5|few|TRBD1
TGTGCCAGCAGCCAAGGCCTATCCGGGACAGGGGAGGAGACCCAGTACTTC
CASSQGLSGTGEETQYF
>TRBV5-1|TRBJ1-2|many|TRBD1
TGCGCCAGCAGCGGGGAAACAGGGGCGGCCTATGGCTACACCTTC
CASSGETGAAYGYTF
>TRBV4-1|TRBJ1-4|NA|NA
TGCGCCAGCAGCCCAGATTCTCGGGGGGGAAAACTGTTTTTT
CASSPDSRGGKLFF
>TRBV19|TRBJ1-1|few|TRBD1
TGTGCCAGTAGCCACGACAGGGGGACTCCGAACACTGAAGCTTTCTTT
CASSHDRGTPNTEAFF
>TRBV7-2|TRBJ2-7|many|TRBD2
TGTGCCAGCAGTCTCGAGGGCGGGAGGGATTACGAGCAGTACTTC
CASSLEGGRDYEQYF
>TRBV27|TRBJ1-1|many|NA
TGTGCCAGCAGTTTATGGGACAACACTGAAGCTTTCTTT
CASSLWDNTEAFF
>TRBV29-1|TRBJ2-7|NA|TRBD2
TGCAGCGTTGGGGGGACGGGGGGTCCCTACGAGCAGTACTTC
CSVGGTGGPYEQYF
>TRBV20-1|TRBJ2-4|NA|NA
TGCAGTGCTAGAGATGAGGGAGGCGCCAAAAACATTCAGTACTTC
CSARDEGGAKNIQYF
>TRBV19|TRBJ2-1|NA|TRBD2
TGTGCCACGACCTTAGCGGGCTATTACAATGAGCAGTTCTTC
CATTLAGYYNEQFF
>TRBV9|TRBJ2-3|few|NA
TGTGCCAGCAGCGTAGGGCGGGGAGGCGCTAGCACAGATACGCAGTATTTT
CASSVGRGGASTDTQYF
>TRBV15|TRBJ1-5|few|NA
TGTGCCACCAGCAGAGGTGACCTACTCAATCAGCCCCAGCATTTT
CATSRGDLLNQPQHF
>TRBV28|TRBJ1-2|many|NA
TGTGCCAGCAGTCCACGGACCTATGGCTACACCTTC
CASSPRTYGYTF
>TRBV28|TRBJ1-2|many|TRBD1
TGTGCCAGCAGTGTTATCGGGACAGGGCGGGGCTACACCTTC
CASSVIGTGRGYTF
>TRBV6-4|TRBJ2-3|many|TRBD2
TGTGCCAGCAGTGGAGCGGGAGGGCCAGATACGCAGTATTTT
CASSGAGGPDTQYF
>TRBV20-1|TRBJ2-3|NA|TRBD2
TGCAGTGCCGGGAGGGGCGGGGGGGATACGCAGTATTTT
CSAGRGGGDTQYF
>TRBV6-1|TRBJ2-7|few|NA
TGTGCCAGCAGTCCCCACCTGGACCTCTACGAGCAGTACTTC
CASSPHLDLYEQYF
>TRBV10-3|TRBJ2-1|few|TRBD2
TGTGCCATCGGGACTAGCGGAACCTCCTACAATGAGCAGTTCTTC
CAIGTSGTSYNEQFF
>TRBV5-4|TRBJ1-1|NA|NA
TGTGCCAGCAGCTCCCAAACCCAGACAGGACTGAACACTGAAGCTTTCTTT
CASSSQTQTGLNTEAFF
>TRBV2|TRBJ1-5|many|NA
TGTGCCAGCAGTGGCAGGGTGGTGGGTCAGCCCCAGCATTTT
CASSGRVVGQPQHF
>TRBV6-1|TRBJ1-5|NA|NA
TGTGCCAGCAGTCCAACGAATAGCAATCAGCCCCAGCATTTT
CASSPTNSNQPQHF
>TRBV7-9|TRBJ2-1|NA|NA
TGTGCCAGCAGCCACGATGAGCAGTTCTTC
CASSHDEQFF
>TRBV4-1|TRBJ1-1|few|NA
TGCGCCAGCAGCCAAGCCGTAAATCGCTCCCCGAACACTGAAGCTTTCTTT
CASSQAVNRSPNTEAFF
>TRBV20-1|TRBJ2-5|NA|TRBD2
TGCAGTGCTAACCCAAGGGAGGGGCAAGAGACCCAGTACTTC
CSANPREGQETQYF
>TRBV11-3|TRBJ2-1|NA|TRBD1
TGTGCCAGCGGGACAGGGGGCTACAATGAGCAGTTCTTC
CASGTGGYNEQFF
>TRBV15|TRBJ1-1|many|TRBD1
TGTGCCACCAGCAGAGACCCGACAGGGACCGAAGCTTTCTTT
CATSRDPTGTEAFF
>TRBV30|TRBJ1-2|NA|NA
TGTGCCTGGAGTGTCGCGGGGGGCCCTAACTATGGCTACACCTTC
CAWSVAGGPNYGYTF
>TRBV7-2|TRBJ1-4|many|NA
TGTGCCAGCAGCTTACGTGTAGGGGCCGGAAATGAAAAACTGTTTTTT
CASSLRVGAGNEKLFF
>TRBV7-3|TRBJ2-2|NA|NA
TGTGCCAGCAGCTTAATCGGACCCGGTCACGGGGAGCTGTTTTTT
CASSLIGPGHGELFF
>TRBV30|TRBJ2-3|many|NA
TGTGCCTGGAGTGCTCCCCCTGGTACAGATACGCAGTATTTT
CAWSAPPGTDTQYF
>TRBV7-9|TRBJ2-3|many|NA
TGTGCCAGCAGCTTATCAACCACCACAGATACGCAGTATTTT
CASSLSTTTDTQYF
>TRBV30|TRBJ1-2|many|NA
TGTGCCTGGAGTGTGGCTATTAACTATGGCTACACCTTC
CAWSVAINYGYTF
>TRBV27|TRBJ2-7|few|TRBD1
TGTGCCAGCAGTCAATATGACAGGGCGGGCGAGCAGTACTTC
CASSQYDRAGEQYF
>TRBV6-5|TRBJ2-2|few|NA
TGTGCCAGCAGTTACTCACGGTGGACAGCCAGAGCGAACACCGGGGAGCTGTTTTTT
CASSYSRWTARANTGELFF
>TRBV7-3|TRBJ2-1|NA|TRBD2
TGTGCCAGCAGCCCCCTCGGGGGTGGACTAGCGGGAGAAAGCAATGAGCAGTTCTTC
CASSPLGGGLAGESNEQFF
>TRBV6-1|TRBJ2-7|NA|TRBD2
TGTGCCAGCAACCCGGGGGGTAGCGGGTGGGGGGAGCAGTACTTC
CASNPGGSGWGEQYF
>TRBV6-1|TRBJ2-1|many|TRBD1
TGTGCCAGCAGTGAAGGACAGGGGTCCTACAATGAGCAGTTCTTC
CASSEGQGSYNEQFF
>TRBV18|TRBJ2-7|many|TRBD2
TGTGCCAGCTCACCAGCTCGGGGGGGTTTGCACGAGCAGTACTTC
CASSPARGGLHEQYF
>TRBV7-9|TRBJ2-1|many|TRBD1
TGTGCCAGCAGCCGATTTCAGGGGGCGCTGAATGAGCAGTTCTTC
CASSRFQGALNEQFF
>TRBV28|TRBJ1-2|NA|TRBD1
TGTGCCAGCAGTCGGGACAGGGGGCCTATCTATGGCTACACCTTC
CASSRDRGPIYGYTF